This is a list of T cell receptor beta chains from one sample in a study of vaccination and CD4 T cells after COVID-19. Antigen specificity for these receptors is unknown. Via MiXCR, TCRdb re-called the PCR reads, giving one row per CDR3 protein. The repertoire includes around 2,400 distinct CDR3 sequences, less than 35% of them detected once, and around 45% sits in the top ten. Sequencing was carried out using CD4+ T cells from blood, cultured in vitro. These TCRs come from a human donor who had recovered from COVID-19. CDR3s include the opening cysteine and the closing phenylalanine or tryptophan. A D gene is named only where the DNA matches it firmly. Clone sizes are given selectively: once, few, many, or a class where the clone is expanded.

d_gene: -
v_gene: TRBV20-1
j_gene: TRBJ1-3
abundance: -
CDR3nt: TGCAGTGCTCGGGGACCGATCTCTGGAAACACCATATATTTT
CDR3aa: CSARGPISGNTIYF

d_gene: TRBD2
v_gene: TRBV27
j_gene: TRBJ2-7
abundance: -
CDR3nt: TGTGCCAGCAGTGCCCCAACGCGGGGGGACCACGAGCAGTACTTC
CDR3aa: CASSAPTRGDHEQYF

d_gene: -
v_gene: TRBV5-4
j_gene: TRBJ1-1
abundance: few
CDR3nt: TGTGCCAGCAGCCCGGGGGGGAATAGCAACACTGAAGCTTTCTTT
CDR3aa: CASSPGGNSNTEAFF

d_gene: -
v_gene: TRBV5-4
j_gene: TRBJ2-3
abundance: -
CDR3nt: TGTGCCAGCAAGATTGGGGGGGCGACAGATACGCAGTATTTT
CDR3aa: CASKIGGATDTQYF

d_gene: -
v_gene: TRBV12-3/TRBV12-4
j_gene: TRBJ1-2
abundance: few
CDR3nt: TGTGCCAGCAGCGGTGGGGGGGCGCACACCTTC
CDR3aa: CASSGGGAHTF

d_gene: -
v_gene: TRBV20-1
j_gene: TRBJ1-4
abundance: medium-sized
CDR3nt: TGCAGTGCTAGAGGGGGCCCCGGAAAACTGTTTTTT
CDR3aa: CSARGGPGKLFF

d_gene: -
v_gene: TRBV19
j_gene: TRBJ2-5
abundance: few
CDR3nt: TGTGCCAGCAGCTATTCCGGGGCGGGCTACCAAGAGACCCAGTACTTC
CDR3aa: CASSYSGAGYQETQYF

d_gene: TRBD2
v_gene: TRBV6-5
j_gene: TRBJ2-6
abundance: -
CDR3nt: TGTGCCAGCAGTTACGGGGGACTACTCTCTGGGGCCAACGTCCTGACTTTC
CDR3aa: CASSYGGLLSGANVLTF

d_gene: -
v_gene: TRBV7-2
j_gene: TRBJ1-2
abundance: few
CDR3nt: TGTGCCAGCAGTTCCTCGGGGGAAGGAGCCTATGGCTACACCTTC
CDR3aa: CASSSSGEGAYGYTF

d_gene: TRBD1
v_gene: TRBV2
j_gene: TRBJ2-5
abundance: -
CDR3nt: TGTGCCACCGGGACAGGGAAAGAGACCCAGTACTTC
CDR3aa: CATGTGKETQYF

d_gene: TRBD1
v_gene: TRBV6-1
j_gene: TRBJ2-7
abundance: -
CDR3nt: TGTGCCAGCAGTGAACGCGGAAGGGGGCGCTACGAGCAGTACTTC
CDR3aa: CASSERGRGRYEQYF

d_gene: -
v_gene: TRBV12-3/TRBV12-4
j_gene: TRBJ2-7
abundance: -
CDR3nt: TGTGCCAGCAGTTTAAGGGGGAGAGCGGACGAGCAGTACTTC
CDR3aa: CASSLRGRADEQYF

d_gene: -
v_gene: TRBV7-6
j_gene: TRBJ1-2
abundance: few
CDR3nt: TGTGCCAGCAGCTTAGGGTTTCGGGGGCAAGGCTACACCTTC
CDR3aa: CASSLGFRGQGYTF

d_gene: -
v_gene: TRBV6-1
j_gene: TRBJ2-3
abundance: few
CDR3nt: TGTGCCAGCAGTGACTTAGCAAAGTACACAGATACGCAGTATTTT
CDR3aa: CASSDLAKYTDTQYF

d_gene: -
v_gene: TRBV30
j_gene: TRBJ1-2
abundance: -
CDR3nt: TGTGCCTGGAGTGTACCTACGGGCATGGACTATGGCTACACCTTC
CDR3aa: CAWSVPTGMDYGYTF

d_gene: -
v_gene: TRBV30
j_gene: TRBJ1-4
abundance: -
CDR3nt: TGTGCCTGGGCGTGGGGAGGGGCTGCTAATGAAAAACTGTTTTTT
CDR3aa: CAWAWGGAANEKLFF

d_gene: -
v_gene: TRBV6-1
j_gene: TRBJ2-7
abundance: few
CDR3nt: TGTGCCAGCACGAAGGACACCTACGAGCAGTACTTC
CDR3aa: CASTKDTYEQYF

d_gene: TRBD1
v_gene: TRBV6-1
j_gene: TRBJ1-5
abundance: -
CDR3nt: TGTGCCAGCAGCCCAGCACAGGGGTTTCAGCCCCAGCATTTT
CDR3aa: CASSPAQGFQPQHF

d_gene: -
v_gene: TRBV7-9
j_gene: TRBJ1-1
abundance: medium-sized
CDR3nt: TGTGCCAGCAGCGTTGAGACAGGCACTGAAGCTTTCTTT
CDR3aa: CASSVETGTEAFF

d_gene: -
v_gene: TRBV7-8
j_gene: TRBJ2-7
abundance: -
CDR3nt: TGTGCCAGCAGCCGCCGGGACGTAGGTCTCGAGCAGTACTTC
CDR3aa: CASSRRDVGLEQYF

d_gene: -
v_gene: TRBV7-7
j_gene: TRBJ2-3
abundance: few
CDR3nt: TGTGCTAGCAGCTTGCTGGACGGAGATACGCAGTATTTT
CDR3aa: CASSLLDGDTQYF

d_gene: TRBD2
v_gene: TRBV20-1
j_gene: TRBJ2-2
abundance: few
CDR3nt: TGCAGTGCCGCAGCGGGGGGGTTGGCCGGGGAGCTGTTTTTT
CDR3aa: CSAAAGGLAGELFF

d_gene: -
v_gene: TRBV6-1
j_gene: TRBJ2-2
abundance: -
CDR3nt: TGTGCCAGCAGTGTGGGCATGGGGGCCGGGGAGCTGTTTTTT
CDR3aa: CASSVGMGAGELFF

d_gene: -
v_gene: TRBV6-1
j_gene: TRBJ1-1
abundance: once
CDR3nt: TGTGCCAGCAGTGAACTTGCCCCTACCGTTGGGGTGGAAGCTTTCTTT
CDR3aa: CASSELAPTVGVEAFF

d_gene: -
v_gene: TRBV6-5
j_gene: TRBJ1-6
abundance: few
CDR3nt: TGTGCCAGCAGTTTGGAAGGTGGGGATTCACCCCTCCACTTT
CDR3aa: CASSLEGGDSPLHF

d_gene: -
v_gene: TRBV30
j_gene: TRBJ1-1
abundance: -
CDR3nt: TGTGCCTGGAGGGAGAACGCTGAAGCTTTCTTT
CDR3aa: CAWRENAEAFF

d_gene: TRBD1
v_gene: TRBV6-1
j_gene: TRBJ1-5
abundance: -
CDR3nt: TGTGCCAGCAGCCTCCCCGGGACAGGGTCCCAGCCCCAGCATTTT
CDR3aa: CASSLPGTGSQPQHF

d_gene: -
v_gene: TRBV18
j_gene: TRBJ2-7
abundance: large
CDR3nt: TGTGCCAGCTCACCATTCACATACGAGCAGTACTTC
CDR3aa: CASSPFTYEQYF

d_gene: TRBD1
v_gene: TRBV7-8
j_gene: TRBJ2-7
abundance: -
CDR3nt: TGTGCCAGCAGCAGGGACAGGCAAGGCGAGCAGTACTTC
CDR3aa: CASSRDRQGEQYF

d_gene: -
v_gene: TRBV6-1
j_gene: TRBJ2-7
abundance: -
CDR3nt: TGTGCCAGCAGTACGCATATCGGGACAAATCCCTACGAGCAGTACTTC
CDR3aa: CASSTHIGTNPYEQYF

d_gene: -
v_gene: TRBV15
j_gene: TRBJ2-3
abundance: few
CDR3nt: TGTGCCACCAGCCCAGGGGAGGGGGCATGGAATGTGCAGTATTTT
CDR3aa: CATSPGEGAWNVQYF

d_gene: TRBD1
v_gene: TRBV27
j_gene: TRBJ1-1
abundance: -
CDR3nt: TGTGCCAGCAGACCCCAGGGGGTGGGGATGGAAGCTTTCTTT
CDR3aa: CASRPQGVGMEAFF

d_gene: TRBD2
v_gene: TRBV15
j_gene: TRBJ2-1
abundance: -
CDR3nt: TGTGCCACCAACAGAGATGGACTAGCGGGGGGGCTGAACAATGAGCAGTTCTTC
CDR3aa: CATNRDGLAGGLNNEQFF

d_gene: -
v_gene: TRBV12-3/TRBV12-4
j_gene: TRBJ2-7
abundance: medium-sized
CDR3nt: TGTGCCAGCAGTATATACTCCGAGCAGTACTTC
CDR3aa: CASSIYSEQYF

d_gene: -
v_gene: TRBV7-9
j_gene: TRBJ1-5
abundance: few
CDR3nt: TGTGCCAGCAGCTTAGACGTTCAGCCCCAGCATTTT
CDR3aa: CASSLDVQPQHF

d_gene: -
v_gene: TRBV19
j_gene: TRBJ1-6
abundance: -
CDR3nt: TGTGCCAGTTTACCGGGGCCAAATTCACCCCTCCACTTT
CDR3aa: CASLPGPNSPLHF

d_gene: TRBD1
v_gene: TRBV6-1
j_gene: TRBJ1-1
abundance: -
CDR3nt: TGTGCCAGCAGTACAGATTACAGGGGTAGGGACACTGAAGCTTTCTTT
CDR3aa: CASSTDYRGRDTEAFF

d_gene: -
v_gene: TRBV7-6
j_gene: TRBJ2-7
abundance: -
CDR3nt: TGTGCCAGCAGCTTAGCGGGCTTCGTGGTAGAGGGGCCAGGTTCGACCTACGAGCAGTACTTC
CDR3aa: CASSLAGFVVEGPGSTYEQYF

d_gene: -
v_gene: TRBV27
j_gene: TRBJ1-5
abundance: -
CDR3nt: TGTGGGACACGGAAGGGGGGAGGTGGCAATCAGCCCCAGCATTTT
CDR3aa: CGTRKGGGGNQPQHF

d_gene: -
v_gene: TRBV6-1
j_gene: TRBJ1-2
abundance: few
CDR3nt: TGTGCCAGCAGTGCTGGCTATGGCTACACCTTC
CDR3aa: CASSAGYGYTF

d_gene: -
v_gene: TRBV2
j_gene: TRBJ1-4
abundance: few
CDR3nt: TGTGCCAGCTTAGATGGGGGCGTGAGTGAAAAACTGTTTTTT
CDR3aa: CASLDGGVSEKLFF

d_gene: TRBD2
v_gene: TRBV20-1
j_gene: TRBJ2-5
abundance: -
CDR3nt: TGCAGTGCTAGGCTTAGCGGGGGAAAAACACAGACCCAGTACTTC
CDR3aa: CSARLSGGKTQTQYF

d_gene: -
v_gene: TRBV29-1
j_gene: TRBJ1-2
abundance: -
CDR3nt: TGCAGCGTCAACCAAGGTCAGAACTATGGCTACACCTTC
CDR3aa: CSVNQGQNYGYTF

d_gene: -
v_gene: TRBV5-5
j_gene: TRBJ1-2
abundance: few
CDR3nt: TGTGCCAGCAGCTTGGAGCGACTCGGGAACTATGGCTACACCTTC
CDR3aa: CASSLERLGNYGYTF

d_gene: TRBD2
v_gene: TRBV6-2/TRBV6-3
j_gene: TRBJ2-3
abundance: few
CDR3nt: TGTGCCAGCAGTTACACGCAGCGGGGGGGCTCTGATACGCAGTATTTT
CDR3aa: CASSYTQRGGSDTQYF

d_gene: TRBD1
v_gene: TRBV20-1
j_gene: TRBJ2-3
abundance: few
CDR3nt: TGCAGTGCTTTGTCCGGGACAGGTGTTACAGATACGCAGTATTTT
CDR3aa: CSALSGTGVTDTQYF

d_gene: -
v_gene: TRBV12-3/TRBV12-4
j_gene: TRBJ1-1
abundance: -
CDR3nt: TGTGCCAGCACCGACAGATATGAAGCTTTCTTT
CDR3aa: CASTDRYEAFF

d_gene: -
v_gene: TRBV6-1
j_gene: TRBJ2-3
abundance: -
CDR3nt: TGTGCCAGCATCGGGCCCAACACAGATACGCAGTATTTT
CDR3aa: CASIGPNTDTQYF

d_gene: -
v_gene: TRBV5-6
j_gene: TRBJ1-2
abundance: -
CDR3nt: TGTGCCAGCAGCTTGAGCCCGGTCGGTGCGGGGATTGGCTACACCTTC
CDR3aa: CASSLSPVGAGIGYTF